One and the same sample provided the 14 T cell receptor beta chains below, sequenced in a study of blood T cell repertoires in COVID-19. Method: immunoSEQ multiplex PCR; TCRdb's copy keeps in-frame clones and lacks some. The repertoire holds some 150,000 clones, with about 83% as singletons. The sample taken for sequencing was peripheral blood. The receptors shown here come from a woman between 45 and 65 years old with active or convalescent COVID-19.

The chain uses TRBV5-1 and TRBJ2-7; TRBD2 matches 12 bases. The germline V gene encodes CDR1 SGHRS and CDR2 YFSETQ. Unmatched junction bases numbered 4, after V lost 4 bases and J lost 5 bases. There are 14 residues in the CDR3. CDR3 region: CASSLASGRDEQYF. CDR3 DNA: TGCGCCAGCAGCCTCGCTAGCGGGAGGGACGAGCAGTACTTC.

The rearrangement joins TRBV6-1 to TRBJ1-1; D may be TRBD1 (5 bases). The V and J ends lost 2 bases and 10 bases respectively, with 14 bases between them. CDR1 and CDR2 from the germline V gene are MNHNS and SASEGT. This CDR3 is 13 amino acids long. For the CDR3, the DNA is TGTGCCAGCAGTGAACAGTTCGGGCAGGGAGCTTTCTTT. Translating gives CASSEQFGQGAFF.

In DNA, the CDR3 is TGTGCCAGCAGCCAACTTGGGGCCAGCACAGATACGCAGTATTTT. Protein: CASSQLGASTDTQYF. The chain uses TRBV6-2 or TRBV6-3 and TRBJ2-3; D may be TRBD1 (5 bases). The CDR3 runs 15 residues. The germline CDR1 and CDR2 sequences are MNHEY and SVGEGT. The ends were cut back, 6 bases at V and 0 bases at J, with 13 bases in the middle.

The chain joins TRBV9 to TRBJ1-3, with D maybe TRBD1 (5 bases). The CDR3 has 16 residues. The germline V and J ends were trimmed by 0 bases and 0 bases, with 10 bases remaining between them. Germline CDR1 and CDR2: SGDLS and YYNGEE. The CDR3 sequence is CASSVATANSGNTIYF. The CDR3 DNA reads as TGTGCCAGCAGCGTAGCGACAGCAAACTCTGGAAACACCATATATTTT.

V gene TRBV11-2 combines with J gene TRBJ2-5; no clear D gene. The CDR3 has 13 residues. V was trimmed by 5 bases and J by 2 bases, leaving 9 bases between them. Germline CDR1 reads SGHAT; CDR2 reads FQNNGV. The CDR3 loop reads CASSPEAQETQYF. As DNA, the CDR3 is TGTGCCAGCAGCCCCGAGGCACAAGAGACCCAGTACTTC.

This chain uses TRBV24-1 with TRBJ2-1; 13 bases fit TRBD2. Trimming removed 4 bases from V and 7 bases from J; junction bases left unmatched: 6. The V gene's germline CDR1 is KGHDR and CDR2 SFDVKD. The CDR3 totals 16 residues. The CDR3 coding sequence is TGTGCCACCAGTGAGCAGCCGGGACTAGCGGGAAATGAGCAGTTCTTC. Translated, it gives CATSEQPGLAGNEQFF.

The rearrangement uses TRBV28 and TRBJ2-7; D is ambiguous. Germline V CDR1 and CDR2: MDHEN, SYDVKM. The ends were cut back, 5 bases at V and 5 bases at J, with 16 bases in the middle. The CDR3 runs to 14 residues. The CDR3 nucleotides read TGTGCCAGCAGTCTGCCGCGTCCTCTGGACGAGCAGTACTTC. Its translation: CASSLPRPLDEQYF.

The rearrangement links TRBV30 to TRBJ1-2; D is perhaps TRBD1 (6 bases). The CDR3 sequence is 12 residues long. V lost 7 bases and J 4 bases, leaving 13 bases between the germline ends. Germline V CDR1 and CDR2: GTSNPN, SVGIG (reference sequence). The CDR3 sequence: CAFWTAVYGYTF. The CDR3, as DNA: TGTGCCTTTTGGACAGCCGTCTATGGCTACACCTTC. Full variable domain (remainder filled in from reference TRBV30 and TRBJ1-2): SQTIHQWPATLVQPVGSPLSLECTVEGTSNPNLYWYRQAAGRGLQLLFYSVGIGQISSEVPQNLSASRPQDRQFILSSKKLLLSDSGFYLCAFWTAVYGYTFGSGTRLTVV.

V usage is TRBV12-3 or TRBV12-4 and J usage is TRBJ1-2; 7 bases align to TRBD1. This CDR3 has 13 amino acids. Trimming removed 4 bases from V and 2 bases from J; junction bases left unmatched: 1. CDR3 coding DNA: TGTGCCAGCAGTTCGGACAGGAACTATGGCTACACCTTC. This sequence encodes CASSSDRNYGYTF.

V usage is TRBV7-2 and J usage is TRBJ1-1; a possible D gene is TRBD1 (6 bases). Germline assignment: CDR1 SGHTA and CDR2 FQGNSA. This CDR3 has 14 residues. Trimming stripped 4 bases from V and 0 bases from J, with 9 bases between. CDR3 sequence: CASSSDSMNTEAFF. For the CDR3, the DNA is TGTGCCAGCAGCTCGGACAGCATGAACACTGAAGCTTTCTTT.

The V gene is TRBV7-2, the J gene TRBJ1-1, with a tentative D call TRBD1 (6 bases). Trimming left V 5 bases short and J 1 base short, with 20 bases between. The CDR3 runs to 17 residues. Per the germline V gene, CDR1 is SGHTA and CDR2 is FQGNSA. The CDR3 DNA follows: TGTGCCAGCAGCCCAAGAGGGCAGGGGTTAGGGAACACTGAAGCTTTCTTT. Its translation is CASSPRGQGLGNTEAFF.

The V call is TRBV7-8, the J call TRBJ1-2; 8 bases are a match to TRBD1. V dropped 1 base and J dropped 9; count of bases not matched to a gene: 4. The CDR3 totals 13 residues. Looked up from germline, CDR1 is SGHVS and CDR2 is FQNEAQ. Here the CDR3 reads CASSLDRGSSYTF. The CDR3 bases are TGTGCCAGCAGCTTAGACAGGGGGAGTAGCTACACCTTC.

The rearrangement links TRBV24-1 to TRBJ2-2; perhaps TRBD1 as D (5 bases). CDR1 and CDR2 (germline): KGHDR, SFDVKD. The V end was cut by 2 bases, the J end by 0 bases, with 9 bases between. The CDR3 is 16 residues long. CDR3 bases: TGTGCCACCAGTGATTCCAGGGCGCCGAACACCGGGGAGCTGTTTTTT. Its translation is CATSDSRAPNTGELFF.

This clone was counted between two and nine times. The chain combines TRBV30 with TRBJ1-5; 11 nucleotides line up with TRBD1. The germline gives CDR1 GTSNPN, CDR2 SVGIG (reference sequence). The J segment lost 6 bases and the V segment lost 0 bases, leaving 1 base of the junction unmatched. The CDR3 totals 14 residues. The DNA for the CDR3 is TGTGCCTGGAGTGTGGGACAGGGGGTTCAGCCCCAGCATTTT. Protein product: CAWSVGQGVQPQHF.